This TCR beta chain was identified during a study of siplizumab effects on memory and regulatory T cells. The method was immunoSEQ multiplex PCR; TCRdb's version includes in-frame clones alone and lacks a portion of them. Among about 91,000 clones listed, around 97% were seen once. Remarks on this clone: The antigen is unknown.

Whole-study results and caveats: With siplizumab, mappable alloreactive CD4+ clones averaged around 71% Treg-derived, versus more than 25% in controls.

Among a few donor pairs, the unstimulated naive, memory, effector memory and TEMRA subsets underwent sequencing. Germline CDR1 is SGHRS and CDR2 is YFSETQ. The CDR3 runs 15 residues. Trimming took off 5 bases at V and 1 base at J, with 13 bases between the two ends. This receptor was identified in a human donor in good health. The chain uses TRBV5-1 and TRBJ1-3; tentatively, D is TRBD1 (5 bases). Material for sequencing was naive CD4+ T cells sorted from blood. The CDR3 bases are TGCGCCAGCAGAGGGTCCGGGGGGTCTGGAAACACCATATATTTT. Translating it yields CASRGSGGSGNTIYF.